Following are 32 T cell receptor beta chains from one sample sequenced in a study of blood T cell repertoires in COVID-19. Libraries were prepared by immunoSEQ multiplex PCR; TCRdb keeps only in-frame clonotypes and omits some of them. This table holds 300,000 to 400,000 clones, 87% found once. Specimen: peripheral blood. The receptors come from a man between 25 and 39 years old with COVID-19, enrolled during active disease.

The chain is built from TRBV7-9 and TRBJ2-3; D is undetermined. V was clipped by 2 bases and J by 2 bases, with 8 bases between them. From germline, CDR1 is SEHNR and CDR2 FQNEAQ (reference sequence). The CDR3 is 14 residues long. In nucleotides, the CDR3 is TGTGCCAGCAGCTTAAAATGGCTCACAGATACGCAGTATTTT. Translating gives CASSLKWLTDTQYF.

The chain employs TRBV28 and TRBJ1-1; 7 positions agree with TRBD1. The germline gives CDR1 MDHEN, CDR2 SYDVKM. Trimming at V came to 5 bases and at J to 0 bases, leaving 9 bases not matched to a gene. The CDR3 length is 16 residues. For the CDR3, the DNA is TGTGCCAGCAGTCCCCCGGTACAGGGGATGAACACTGAAGCTTTCTTT. It encodes CASSPPVQGMNTEAFF.

V is TRBV30 and J is TRBJ1-3; D is unclear. V lost 1 base to trimming and J lost 2 bases, with 6 bases between them. The germline V gene encodes CDR1 GTSNPN and CDR2 SVGIG (reference sequence). CDR3 length equals 13 residues. The chain's CDR3 is CAWSATAGNTIYF. The CDR3 DNA follows: TGTGCCTGGAGTGCTACCGCTGGAAACACCATATATTTT.

The genes are TRBV9 and TRBJ2-1; 9 bases agree with TRBD1. V gave up 0 bases and J gave up 4 bases; unmatched junction bases: 8. Germline assignment: CDR1 SGDLS and CDR2 YYNGEE. The CDR3 spans 17 residues. The CDR3 sequence is CASSVGIRDRAYNEQFF. The CDR3 nucleotides are TGTGCCAGCAGCGTAGGAATAAGGGACAGGGCTTACAATGAGCAGTTCTTC.

This chain joins TRBV6-2 or TRBV6-3 and TRBJ1-5, with a weak D call TRBD1 (6 bases). Trimming took 1 base from V and 3 from J, leaving 10 bases between them. The CDR3 runs 15 residues. CDR1 is MNHEY, CDR2 SVGEGT, per germline. The CDR3 region has the DNA TGTGCCAGCAGTTACTGGGGGCGGTACAATCAGCCCCAGCATTTT. Its translation: CASSYWGRYNQPQHF.

This chain uses TRBV9 with TRBJ1-1; no clear D. Trimming removed 4 bases from V and 0 bases from J, with 13 bases in between. Germline CDR1 is SGDLS and CDR2 is YYNGEE. The CDR3 extends over 15 amino acids. CDR3 DNA: TGTGCCAGCAGCCCCACCGGGATCCTGAACACTGAAGCTTTCTTT. It yields the protein CASSPTGILNTEAFF. Full variable domain (outside the CDR3, taken from reference TRBV9 and TRBJ1-1): DSGVTQTPKHLITATGQRVTLRCSPRSGDLSVYWYQQSLDQGLQFLIQYYNGEERAKGNILERFSAQQFPDLHSELNLSSLELGDSALYFCASSPTGILNTEAFFGQGTRLTVV.

The genes are TRBV6-2 or TRBV6-3 and TRBJ1-5; 8 positions agree with TRBD1. Germline V gene data show CDR1 as MNHEY and CDR2 as SVGEGT. Trimming removed 2 bases from V and 6 bases from J; junction bases left unmatched: 6. The CDR3 has 15 residues. CDR3 residues: CASSYRQGRVQPQHF. CDR3 DNA: TGTGCCAGCAGTTACCGACAGGGGAGGGTTCAGCCCCAGCATTTT.

This clone has only one observation. The chain has TRBV14 and TRBJ1-1; 11 nucleotides agree with TRBD1. The CDR3 runs 16 residues. Germline V CDR1 and CDR2: SGHDN, FVKESK. The junction had 3 bases not matched to a gene; V was cut back by 2 bases and J by 1 base. The CDR3 coding sequence is TGTGCCAGCAGCCAACGGGGGACAGGGGGGAACACTGAAGCTTTCTTT. This sequence encodes CASSQRGTGGNTEAFF.

The chain employs TRBV6-6 and TRBJ2-1; 8 bases are a match to TRBD2. V lost 2 bases, J lost 9 bases, and 9 bases stayed unmatched. Germline-derived CDR1 and CDR2 are MNHNY and SVGAGI (reference sequence). The CDR3 consists of 15 residues. CDR3 residues: CASSYGAGGKLEQFF. The CDR3 DNA is TGTGCCAGCAGTTACGGGGCGGGGGGAAAACTTGAGCAGTTCTTC.

The J gene is TRBJ2-1, the V gene TRBV7-8, with 9 bases fitting TRBD2. The CDR3 totals 18 residues. Germline CDR1 SGHVS, CDR2 FQNEAQ. J gave up 0 bases and V 1 base, and 7 bases lay outside the gene matches. The CDR3 coding sequence is TGTGCCAGCAGCTTAGTGGCTAGCGGGATCGACTCCTACAATGAGCAGTTCTTC. Translated: CASSLVASGIDSYNEQFF.

The chain combines TRBV30 with TRBJ2-7; 8 bases fit TRBD1. CDR1 and CDR2 (germline): GTSNPN, SVGIG (reference sequence). With 0 bases clipped from V and 0 bases from J, the junction kept 1 base outside the gene matches. The length of the CDR3 is 14 residues. This CDR3 is CAWSVGQVSYEQYF. The CDR3 DNA reads TGTGCCTGGAGTGTGGGACAGGTCTCCTACGAGCAGTACTTC.

With regard to this clone: The same CDR3 can be traced to other DNA sequences in this sample. The V and J genes are TRBV18 and TRBJ1-1; D gene unclear. Between the trimmed V and J ends, which lost 1 base and 1 base, there was a span of 4 bases. This CDR3 contains 13 residues. CDR1 is KGHSH and CDR2 is LQKENI in the germline V gene. CDR3 loop: CASSPRQNTEAFF. The CDR3 DNA follows: TGTGCCAGCTCACCACGACAGAACACTGAAGCTTTCTTT.

The rearrangement uses TRBV7-2 and TRBJ1-1; perhaps TRBD1 as D (5 bases). CDR1 is SGHTA, CDR2 FQGNSA, per germline. Trimming shortened V by 4 bases and J by 11 bases, and 17 bases separated the two germline ends. The CDR3 is 13 residues long. The CDR3 nucleotides read TGTGCCAGCAGCTCAGGGACTGTTGGGCGTGCTTTCTTT. This translates into CASSSGTVGRAFF.

The J gene is TRBJ2-1, the V gene TRBV28; a weak D match, TRBD2 (6 bases). CDR3 length equals 16 residues. Germline values: CDR1 MDHEN, CDR2 SYDVKM. The V end lost 6 bases, the J end lost 2 bases, and 17 bases lay between the germline ends. The CDR3: CASSTRGANPYNEQFF. In DNA form, the CDR3 reads TGTGCCAGCAGCACACGCGGGGCAAATCCCTACAATGAGCAGTTCTTC.

This sequence joins TRBV6-5 and TRBJ1-3, with 9 nucleotides matching TRBD1. Looked up from germline, CDR1 is MNHEY and CDR2 is SVGAGI. V trimming: 4 bases; J trimming: 0 bases; junction bases outside the gene matches: 4. The CDR3 runs to 16 residues. DNA of the CDR3: TGTGCCAGCAGTTCAGGACAGGGGAACTCTGGAAACACCATATATTTT. Its protein product is CASSSGQGNSGNTIYF.

The chain employs TRBV27 and TRBJ2-1; D call uncertain. Germline assignment: CDR1 MNHEY and CDR2 SMNVEV (reference sequence). The CDR3 consists of 13 residues. The V end lost 5 bases, the J end lost 7 bases, and 12 bases lay between the germline ends. The CDR3 DNA sequence: TGTGCCAGCAGTCCCCTTGTCTTAAATGAGCAGTTCTTC. Its translation is CASSPLVLNEQFF.

This rearrangement joins TRBV7-9 to TRBJ2-1; 11 bases fit TRBD2. CDR3 length: 15 amino acids. J gave up 7 bases and V 0 bases, and 2 bases lay outside the gene matches. Per germline, CDR1 SEHNR and CDR2 FQNEAQ (reference sequence). The CDR3 bases are TGTGCCAGCAGCTTAGCTAGCGGGGGGGTAAATGAGCAGTTCTTC. This encodes CASSLASGGVNEQFF.

V and J are TRBV30 and TRBJ2-1; 9 bases map to TRBD2. This CDR3 has 15 residues. J lost 4 bases, V lost 0 bases, and 4 bases had no gene match. Germline CDR1 is GTSNPN and CDR2 is SVGIG (reference sequence). CDR3 region: CAWSVRLAGYNEQFF. CDR3 DNA sequence: TGTGCCTGGAGTGTAAGGCTAGCGGGATACAATGAGCAGTTCTTC.

The genes are TRBV5-1 and TRBJ2-1; possible D gene TRBD2, 5 bases. The CDR3 totals 15 residues. Germline CDR1 and CDR2: SGHRS and YFSETQ. V lost 0 bases and J lost 3, with 10 bases in between. The CDR3, as DNA: TGCGCCAGCAGCTTGGGGCTCGGGATCTACAATGAGCAGTTCTTC. It codes for CASSLGLGIYNEQFF.

This clone appeared once. The rearrangement uses TRBV27 and TRBJ1-6; D ambiguous. Trimming removed 1 base from V and 12 bases from J, with 13 bases in between. CDR3 length: 14 residues. Germline V gene lookup returns CDR1 MNHEY and CDR2 SMNVEV (reference sequence). CDR3 DNA: TGTGCCAGCAGTTTATTCGCCGGGGTAGGACCCCTCCACTTT. Translated: CASSLFAGVGPLHF.

The V gene is TRBV5-1, the J gene TRBJ2-5; TRBD1 matches 8 bases. The CDR3 is 17 amino acids. Germline trimming cut 1 base from V and 4 bases from J; bases unmatched to any gene: 12. Germline V gene sequence: CDR1 SGHRS, CDR2 YFSETQ. In DNA form, the CDR3 reads TGCGCCAGCAGCTTGAGGTCCCCAGGGGGCGCGATAGAGACCCAGTACTTC. It yields the protein CASSLRSPGGAIETQYF.

This clone was detected once. V is TRBV10-3 and J is TRBJ2-7; D may be TRBD1 (5 bases). This CDR3 comprises 14 residues. Germline V CDR1 and CDR2: ENHRY, SYGVKD. V lost 6 bases, J lost 3 bases, and 15 bases lay in between. CDR3 sequence (DNA): TGTGCCATCAGAGCCTCACAGGAGTACTACGAGCAGTACTTC. Encoded protein: CAIRASQEYYEQYF.

This clone was observed a single time. The chain has TRBV5-1 and TRBJ1-1; TRBD1 might be the D (6 bases). This CDR3 contains 16 residues. CDR1 is SGHRS and CDR2 is YFSETQ in the germline V gene. V gave up 0 bases and J gave up 0 bases, with 12 bases separating them. The chain's CDR3 is CASSLVTGHMNTEAFF. Written as DNA, the CDR3 is TGCGCCAGCAGCTTGGTAACAGGGCACATGAACACTGAAGCTTTCTTT. The full variable domain, in which reference TRBV5-1 and TRBJ1-1 provide the parts outside the CDR3, is KAGVTQTPRYLIKTRGQQVTLSCSPISGHRSVSWYQQTPGQGLQFLFEYFSETQRNKGNFPGRFSGRQFSNSRSEMNVSTLELGDSALYLCASSLVTGHMNTEAFFGQGTRLTVV.

The V and J genes are TRBV19 and TRBJ1-1; TRBD1 agrees at 7 bases. This CDR3 spans 14 amino acids. Germline CDR1 reads LNHDA; CDR2 reads SQIVND (reference sequence). V lost 5 bases to trimming and J lost 3 bases; unmatched junction nucleotides: 6. The CDR3 region has the DNA TGTGCCAGTAGTTTAAGGGGGCTGCACACTGAAGCTTTCTTT. Translating it yields CASSLRGLHTEAFF.

The genes are TRBV28 and TRBJ2-3, with D maybe TRBD1 (6 bases). The V gene lost 4 bases and the J gene lost 4 bases, with 12 bases spanning the gap. This CDR3 spans 14 amino acids. The germline CDR1 and CDR2 sequences are MDHEN and SYDVKM. This CDR3 reads CASSSSTGADTQYF. The CDR3 bases are TGTGCCAGCAGTTCATCGACAGGAGCAGATACGCAGTATTTT.

The genes are TRBV28 and TRBJ2-2; 7 bases agree with TRBD2. The CDR3 covers 14 residues. Germline V CDR1 and CDR2: MDHEN, SYDVKM. The junction had 3 bases not matched to a gene; V was cut back by 2 bases and J by 6 bases. CDR3 nucleotides: TGTGCCAGCAGTTTAATAGGGAGGGCCGGGGAGCTGTTTTTT. Residues: CASSLIGRAGELFF.

The chain couples TRBV3-1 (or the pseudogene TRBV3-2) to TRBJ2-3; 10 bases fit TRBD2. This CDR3 is 19 amino acids long. Per germline, CDR1 LGHDT and CDR2 YNNKEL (reference sequence). The J segment lost 1 base and the V segment lost 0 bases, leaving 10 bases of the junction unmatched. The CDR3 coding sequence is TGTGCCAGCAGCCAAGAACGAGCGGGAGGGCGTTATCGCACAGATACGCAGTATTTT. Translation: CASSQERAGGRYRTDTQYF.

This sequence joins TRBV19 and TRBJ1-4, with D hard to call. CDR1 is LNHDA and CDR2 is SQIVND in the germline V gene (reference sequence). The CDR3 consists of 17 residues. The ends were cut back, 4 bases at V and 8 bases at J, with 23 bases in the middle. CDR3 sequence: CASSTRNSGRGVEKLFF. In DNA form, the CDR3 reads TGTGCCAGTAGTACTCGGAACTCCGGGCGGGGAGTAGAAAAACTGTTTTTT. Combining the CDR3 with reference TRBV19 and TRBJ1-4 gives the whole variable domain DGGITQSPKYLFRKEGQNVTLSCEQNLNHDAMYWYRQDPGQGLRLIYYSQIVNDFQKGDIAEGYSVSREKKESFPLTVTSAQKNPTAFYLCASSTRNSGRGVEKLFFGSGTQLSVL.

This clone has just a few counts. This chain joins TRBV19 and TRBJ1-2; D is uncertain. V was cut by 0 bases and J by 4 bases, with 3 bases left in between. Germline CDR1 is LNHDA and CDR2 is SQIVND (reference sequence). This CDR3 region has 12 residues. The CDR3: CASSIDSYGYTF. The CDR3 bases are TGTGCCAGTAGTATAGACAGCTATGGCTACACCTTC.

The rearrangement uses TRBV7-9 and TRBJ1-1; 8 bases fit TRBD1. After removal of 4 bases from V and 5 bases from J, the junction contained 12 bases not matched to a gene. Germline CDR1 and CDR2: SEHNR and FQNEAQ (reference sequence). The CDR3 loop spans 16 amino acids. The CDR3 loop is CASSSTRGQGRTEAFF. The DNA for the CDR3 is TGTGCCAGCAGCTCCACCCGAGGACAGGGTAGAACTGAAGCTTTCTTT.

The chain couples TRBV19 to TRBJ2-2; TRBD1 aligns across 9 bases. This CDR3 comprises 14 residues. The V gene's germline CDR1 is LNHDA and CDR2 SQIVND (reference sequence). V shed 10 bases, J shed 1 base, and the junction held 4 bases outside the gene matches. CDR3 region: CATSTGGNTGELFF. CDR3 DNA: TGTGCCACCTCGACAGGGGGGAACACCGGGGAGCTGTTTTTT.

The chain has TRBV5-1 and TRBJ2-5; 7 nucleotides agree with TRBD1. CDR1 is SGHRS, CDR2 YFSETQ, per germline. The length of the CDR3 is 14 residues. The trim removed 3 bases at V and 3 bases at J, leaving 5 bases unmatched. The CDR3 protein is CASSWRQGEETQYF. The CDR3 bases are TGCGCCAGCAGCTGGAGACAGGGAGAAGAGACCCAGTACTTC.